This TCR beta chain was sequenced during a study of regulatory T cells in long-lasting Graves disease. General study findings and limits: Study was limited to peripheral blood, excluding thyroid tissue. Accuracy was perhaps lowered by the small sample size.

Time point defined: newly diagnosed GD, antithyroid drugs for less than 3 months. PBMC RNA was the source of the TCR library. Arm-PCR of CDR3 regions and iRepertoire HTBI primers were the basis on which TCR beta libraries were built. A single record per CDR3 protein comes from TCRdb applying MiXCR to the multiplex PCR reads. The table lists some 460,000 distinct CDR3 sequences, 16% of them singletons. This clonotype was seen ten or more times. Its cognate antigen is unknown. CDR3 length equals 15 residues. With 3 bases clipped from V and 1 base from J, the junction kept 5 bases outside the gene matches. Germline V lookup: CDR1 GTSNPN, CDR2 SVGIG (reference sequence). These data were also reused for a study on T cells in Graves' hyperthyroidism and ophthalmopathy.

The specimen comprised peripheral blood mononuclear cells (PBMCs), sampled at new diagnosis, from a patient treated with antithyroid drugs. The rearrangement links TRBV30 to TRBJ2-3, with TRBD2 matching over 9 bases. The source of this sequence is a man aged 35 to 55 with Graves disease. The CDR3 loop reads CAWRHLAGRTDTQYF. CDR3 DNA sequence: TGTGCCTGGAGACACCTAGCGGGACGCACAGATACGCAGTATTTT.